This T cell receptor (beta chain) comes out of a study of blood T cell repertoires in COVID-19. For the study at large: Specimens from acute and convalescent COVID-19 originated in the United States, Italy and Spain. PBMCs, B-cell-depleted T cells, or T cells were the source of the cDNA or gDNA that made up the material.

Profiled with immunoSEQ multiplex PCR; TCRdb holds only in-frame clones, not every one. The data hold roughly 62,000 clones, with 70% to 90% observed a single time. Germline-derived CDR1 and CDR2 are SNHLY and FYNNEI. V was trimmed by 0 bases and J by 5 bases, leaving 19 bases between them. The CDR3 loop spans 17 amino acids. This TCR was recovered from a man aged 65-85 years with acute or convalescent COVID-19. The J gene is TRBJ1-1, the V gene TRBV2; no clear D gene. Sequenced: peripheral blood. CDR3 DNA sequence: TGTGCCAGCAGTGAAGCGGCCGTGGGAGGCTGGGATACTGAAGCTTTCTTT. Translating gives CASSEAAVGGWDTEAFF.